Sequencing of this T cell receptor (beta chain) was carried out in a study of Graves' ophthalmopathy and Graves' hyperthyroidism. This clonotype occurred many times. Its antigen remains unknown. Study findings and constraints: Sensitivity of 87.88% and specificity of about 84% were achieved when a 13-signature model separated ophthalmopathy from stable hyperthyroidism.

Beta-chain TCR CDR3 regions were amplified from RNA transcripts. An opening RT-PCR round employed HTBI primers and preceded a second-round multiplex PCR. TCRdb re-called the multiplex PCR reads with MiXCR, one entry per CDR3 protein. The sample records about 590,000 distinct CDR3 sequences, just under 40% being singletons. The CDR3 runs to 14 residues. Germline assignment: CDR1 MNHEY and CDR2 SVGEGT. The V gene lost 6 bases and the J gene lost 5 bases, with 16 bases spanning the gap. Material for sequencing was peripheral blood or thyroid tissue (not recorded which). The sequence was collected from an adult man with Graves' hyperthyroidism. This chain joins TRBV6-2 or TRBV6-3 and TRBJ2-5; tentatively, D is TRBD2 (6 bases). As DNA, the CDR3 is TGTGCCAGCAGCAACGCTGGGACTTCGGAGACCCAGTACTTC. As protein: CASSNAGTSETQYF.